The TCR beta chain under discussion was sequenced for a study of a mutant IDH1 vaccine in newly diagnosed glioma. Study findings and constraints: Patients showed vaccine-induced immune responses at a rate of roughly 93%.

The CDR3 is 15 amino acids. Unmatched junction bases numbered 16, after V lost 5 bases and J lost 12 bases. Germline CDR1 is SGHKS and CDR2 is YYEKEE (reference sequence). As to this clone: Its antigen is undetermined.

Time point described: week 47, end of study. In the vaccine, a single dose held 300 ug of the mutant IDH1 20-mer peptide, along with topical imiquimod. Donor diagnoses consisted of new WHO grade 3 or 4 IDH1-mutant, ATRX-lost astrocytomas. Sequencing used immunoSEQ multiplex PCR; TCRdb keeps in-frame clones, though not all of them. The sample shows around 50,000 clones, almost 65% of them seen only once. This rearrangement joins TRBV5-5 to TRBJ1-2; 10 nucleotides line up with TRBD1. The clonotype comes from a man aged 40-49 years with glioma. Some clones in this sample may be carry-over from other donors' samples. The sample consisted of peripheral blood mononuclear cells (PBMCs), taken from a glioma patient whose treatment included an IDH1 peptide vaccine. The CDR3 protein is CASRPPGQGRRADTF. Here the CDR3 DNA reads TGTGCCAGCAGGCCTCCGGGACAGGGGCGGCGGGCCGACACCTTC.